This T cell receptor beta chain was captured by sequencing in a study of CD4 T cells in relation to SARS-CoV-2 and coronaviruses. Whole-study context: ViraFEST: approximately 10-day antigen culture of PBMCs, then TCR beta CDR3 sequencing. The HLA restriction of the shared crossreactive spike epitopes was mapped.

Naive or memory CD4+ cells were cultured 1:1 with T cell-depleted PBMCs plus CEF. Germline-derived CDR1 and CDR2 are SGHTA and FQGNSA. Trimming took off 4 bases at V and 6 bases at J, with 17 bases between the two ends. The CDR3 spans 15 residues. Concerning this clone: Its antigen is not identified.

The protocol was immunoSEQ multiplex PCR, while the TCRdb copy is restricted to in-frame clones and leaves out a portion. Found here are roughly 43,000 clones, around 80% of them singletons; the top ten hold about 1.5%. The chain combines TRBV7-2 with TRBJ2-3; a weak D match, TRBD2 (7 bases). The clonotype originates from an adult with COVID-19. The sequencing sample was made of naive CD4+ T cells from PBMCs, cultured in vitro. Stated subset: naive CD4+ T cells isolated by negative enrichment. The chain's CDR3 is CASSSQPGGWDTQYF. CDR3 bases: TGTGCCAGCAGCTCCCAGCCGGGGGGCTGGGATACGCAGTATTTT.